This T cell receptor (beta chain) came from a study of T cell repertoires in cytomegalovirus infection. Study information: As its CMV epitopes, the study selected recently identified HLA-C-restricted and well-studied HLA-B-restricted targets. An indication of both CMV infection and matching HLA type came from public TCR beta signatures. Study-wide results and limits: Based on cumulative public TCR beta family frequency, carriers of CMV plus the relevant HLA were identified. CMV-specific TCR beta clonotypes restricted by HLA-C dominated the ex vivo response.

V lost 1 base and J 7 bases, leaving 14 bases between the germline ends. Germline V CDR1 and CDR2: SGHTA, FQGNSA. This CDR3 comprises 14 residues. A single record per CDR3 protein comes from TCRdb applying MiXCR to the reads. The sample has under 130,000 distinct CDR3 sequences; over 40% are singletons. Regarding this clonotype: Its antigen is not known.

The sequence was obtained from a human donor in good health (CMV status not recorded). Some clones in this sample may be carry-over from other donors' samples. Sequenced material: CD8+ T cells from cultured PBMCs, taken from culture after CMV antigen stimulation. V and J are TRBV7-2 and TRBJ2-7; D possibly uses TRBD1 or TRBD2 (5 bases each). The CDR3, as DNA: TGTGCCAGCAGCTTAGAAGGGACGAGTGGAGAGCAGTACTTC. This codes for CASSLEGTSGEQYF. Variable domain in full (rest from reference TRBV7-2 and TRBJ2-7): GAGVSQSPSNKVTEKGKDVELRCDPISGHTALYWYRQSLGQGLEFLIYFQGNSAPDKSGLPSDRFSAERTGGSVSTLTIQRTQQEDSAVYLCASSLEGTSGEQYFGPGTRLTVT.